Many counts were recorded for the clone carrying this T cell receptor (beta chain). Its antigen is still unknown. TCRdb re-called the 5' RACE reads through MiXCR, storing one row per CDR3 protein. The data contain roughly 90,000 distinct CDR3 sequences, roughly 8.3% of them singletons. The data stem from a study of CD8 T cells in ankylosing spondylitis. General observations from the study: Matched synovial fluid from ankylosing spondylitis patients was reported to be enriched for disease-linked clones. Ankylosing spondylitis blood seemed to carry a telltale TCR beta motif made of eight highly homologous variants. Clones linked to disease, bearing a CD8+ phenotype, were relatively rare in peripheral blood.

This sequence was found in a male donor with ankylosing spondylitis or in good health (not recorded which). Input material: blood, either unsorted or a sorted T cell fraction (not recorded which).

CDR3 coding DNA: TGTGCCAGCATCCCAGGACAGGTTCCCAGCGGGAGAAACAATGAGCAGTTCTTC. Its translation: CASIPGQVPSGRNNEQFF. V gene TRBV28 combines with J gene TRBJ2-1, with D possibly TRBD2 on 8 matching bases. Germline CDR1 and CDR2: MDHEN and SYDVKM. This CDR3 contains 18 residues. The ends were cut back, 7 bases at V and 5 bases at J, with 27 bases in the middle.